This TCR beta chain was captured by sequencing in a study of identical twins. For this clonotype: Its target is not known.

CDR3 size: 12 residues. Germline V gene data show CDR1 as SGHDT and CDR2 as YYEEEE. The V end was cut by 1 base, the J end by 8 bases, with 9 bases between. A universal primer site came from template switching; cDNA carried unique molecular identifiers. TCRdb independently ran MiXCR on the 5' RACE reads; one entry per CDR3 protein. This sample has fewer than 650,000 distinct CDR3 sequences, with approximately 10% found just once. Whole-study results and caveats: Among out-of-frame alpha sequences shared by twins, low generation probability occurred in excess. Fewer insertions marked abundant cord blood beta clonotypes; young adult naive trended weakly, memory not at all. Rather than following the same donors, the conclusions depended on cross-sectional statistical analysis.

The same data also went into a second study, on yellow fever vaccine responses in identical twins.

Sequenced: PBMCs. The chain joins TRBV5-6 to TRBJ1-2; TRBD1 might be the D (5 bases). The source is a woman aged 18-35 years in good health. CDR3 protein: CASSLSQGGYTF. CDR3 in DNA: TGTGCCAGCAGCTTGAGCCAGGGCGGCTACACCTTC.